Detailed here is one TCR beta chain. Its target is not known. TCRdb reprocessed the 5' RACE reads and keeps a single row for each CDR3 protein, giving no DNA. The sample spans 90,000 to 110,000 distinct CDR3 sequences; the ten largest clones claim around 12%. This CDR3 region has 13 residues. From germline, CDR1 is SGHVS and CDR2 FQNEAQ. The data originate from a study of monozygotic twins with inflammatory bowel disease. Findings and caveats of the study: IBD patients showed reduced TCRbeta diversity (inverse Simpson) versus healthy co-twins.

The receptor's source is a human donor with ulcerative colitis or Crohn's disease, or a healthy co-twin of an affected twin (not recorded which). The V and J genes are TRBV7-8 and TRBJ1-6; TCRdb lists TRBD1, though no DNA is available to test this call. The source material was blood. The CDR3 reads CASSTHGGGPLHF. Looking up the rest from reference TRBV7-8 and TRBJ1-6 gives the full variable domain: GAGVSQSPRYKVAKRGQDVALRCDPISGHVSLFWYQQALGQGPEFLTYFQNEAQLDKSGLPSDRFFAERPEGSVSTLKIQRTQQEDSAVYLCASSTHGGGPLHFGNGTRLTVT.